This TCR beta chain comes out of a study of radiation and T cells in renal cell carcinoma. Time point in this sample: blood 2 weeks post-SBRT. As to treatment: 15 Gy SBRT to primary tumor, nephrectomy 4 weeks later. The table came from immunoSEQ multiplex PCR; TCRdb's copy has only in-frame clones and leaves some out. The sample contains around 120,000 clones, roughly four fifths of which appear only once. J lost 3 bases, V lost 2 bases, and 5 bases had no gene match. Per germline, CDR1 SGHTA and CDR2 FQGTGA. The CDR3 contains 15 residues. The rearrangement uses TRBV7-3 and TRBJ2-5; TRBD2 matches at 8 bases. The sequence derives from a woman aged 60-75 years with renal cell carcinoma. This material consisted of blood, taken from a patient whose treatment included radiotherapy and nephrectomy. DNA of the CDR3: TGTGCCAGCAGCTTAGTACTAGCGGAGAAAGAGACCCAGTACTTC. Translated: CASSLVLAEKETQYF.